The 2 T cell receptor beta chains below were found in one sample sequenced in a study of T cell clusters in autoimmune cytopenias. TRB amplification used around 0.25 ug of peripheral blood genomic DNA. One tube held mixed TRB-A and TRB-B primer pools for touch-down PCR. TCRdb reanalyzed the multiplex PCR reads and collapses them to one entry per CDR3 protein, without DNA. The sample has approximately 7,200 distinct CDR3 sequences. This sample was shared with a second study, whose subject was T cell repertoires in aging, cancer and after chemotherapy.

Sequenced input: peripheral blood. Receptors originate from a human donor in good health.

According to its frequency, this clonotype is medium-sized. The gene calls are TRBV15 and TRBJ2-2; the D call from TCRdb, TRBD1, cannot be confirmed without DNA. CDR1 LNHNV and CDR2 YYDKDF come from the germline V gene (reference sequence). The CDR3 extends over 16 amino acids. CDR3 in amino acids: CATSSRRGSNTGELFF.

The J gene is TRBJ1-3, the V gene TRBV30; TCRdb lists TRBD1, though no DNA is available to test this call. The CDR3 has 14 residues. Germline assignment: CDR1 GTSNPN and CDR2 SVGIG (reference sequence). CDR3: CAWGTGAGGNTIYF.